The T cell receptor beta chain under discussion was sequenced for a study of shared clonotypes between healthy human individuals. Naive CD8 cells, CD45RO-negative and positively selected for CCR7, excluded terminally differentiated effector memory CD45RA+ cells. The CDR3 consists of 9 residues. Deletions cut 4 bases from V and 7 bases from J, with 2 bases between. Germline V gene data show CDR1 as SQVTM and CDR2 as ANQGSEA. The protocol was immunoSEQ multiplex PCR, while the TCRdb copy is restricted to in-frame clones and leaves out a portion. The data show roughly 2,000,000 clones, about 95% seen once.

Sequencing was done on a sample of naive CD8+ T cells sorted from blood. The clonotype originates from a man in his late teens or twenties in good health. This chain links TRBV29-1 with TRBJ1-5; D not resolved. The CDR3 bases are TGCAGCGTTGTGCAGCCCCAGCATTTT. This codes for CSVVQPQHF.